Reported below is one T cell receptor (beta chain). Germline V CDR1 and CDR2: MDHEN, SYDVKM. The CDR3 is 15 amino acids. V gave up 4 bases and J gave up 3 bases; unmatched junction bases: 4. The data are from a study of blood T cell repertoires in COVID-19. Study background: Material from acute and convalescent COVID-19 was sourced from the United States, Italy and Spain. PBMCs, B-cell-depleted T cells, or T cells were the source of the cDNA or gDNA that made up the material.

Authors' data handling: Reference gene primer amplification gave estimated nucleated cell counts. Profiled with immunoSEQ multiplex PCR; TCRdb holds only in-frame clones, not every one. D and trimming were read from the DNA, whereas the V and J calls and clone size are those reported in that table. The sample shows about 210,000 clones, around 89% of them seen only once. This chain uses TRBV28 with TRBJ2-3; 10 nucleotides align to TRBD1. Sequencing was done on a sample of peripheral blood. The TCR was taken from a woman in her 40s with acute or convalescent COVID-19. The CDR3 sequence is CASSWTGGRTDTQYF. DNA for the CDR3: TGTGCCAGCAGTTGGACAGGGGGTCGTACAGATACGCAGTATTTT. Looking up the rest from reference TRBV28 and TRBJ2-3 gives the full variable domain: DVKVTQSSRYLVKRTGEKVFLECVQDMDHENMFWYRQDPGLGLRLIYFSYDVKMKEKGDIPEGYSVSREKKERFSLILESASTNQTSMYLCASSWTGGRTDTQYFGPGTRLTVL.